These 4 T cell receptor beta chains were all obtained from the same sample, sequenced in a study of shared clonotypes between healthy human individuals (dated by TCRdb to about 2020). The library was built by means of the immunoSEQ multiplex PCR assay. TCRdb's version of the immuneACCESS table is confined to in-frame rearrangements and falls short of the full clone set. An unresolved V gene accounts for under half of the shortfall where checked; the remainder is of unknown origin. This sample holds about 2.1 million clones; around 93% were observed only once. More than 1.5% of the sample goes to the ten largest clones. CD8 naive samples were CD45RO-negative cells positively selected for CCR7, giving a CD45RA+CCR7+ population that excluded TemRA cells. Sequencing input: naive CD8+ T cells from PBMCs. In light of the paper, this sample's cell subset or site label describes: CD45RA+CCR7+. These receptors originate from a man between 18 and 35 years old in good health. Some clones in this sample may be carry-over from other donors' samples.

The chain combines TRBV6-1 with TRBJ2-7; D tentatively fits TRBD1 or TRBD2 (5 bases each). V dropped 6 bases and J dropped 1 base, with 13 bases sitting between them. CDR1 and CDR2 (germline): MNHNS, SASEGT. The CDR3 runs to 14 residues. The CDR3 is CASREGTASYEQYF. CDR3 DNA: TGTGCCAGCAGAGAGGGGACGGCTTCCTACGAGCAGTACTTC.

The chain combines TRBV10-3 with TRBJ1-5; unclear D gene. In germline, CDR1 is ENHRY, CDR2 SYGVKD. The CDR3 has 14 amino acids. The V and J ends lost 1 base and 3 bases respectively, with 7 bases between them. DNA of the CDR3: TGTGCCATCAGTGAGTGGGGAAACAATCAGCCCCAGCATTTT. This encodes CAISEWGNNQPQHF.

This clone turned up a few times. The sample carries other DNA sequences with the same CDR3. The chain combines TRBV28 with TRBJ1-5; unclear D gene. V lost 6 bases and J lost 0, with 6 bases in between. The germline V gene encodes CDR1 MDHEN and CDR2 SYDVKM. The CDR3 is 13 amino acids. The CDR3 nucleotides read TGTGCCAGCAGCACGGTTAGCAATCAGCCCCAGCATTTT. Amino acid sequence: CASSTVSNQPQHF.

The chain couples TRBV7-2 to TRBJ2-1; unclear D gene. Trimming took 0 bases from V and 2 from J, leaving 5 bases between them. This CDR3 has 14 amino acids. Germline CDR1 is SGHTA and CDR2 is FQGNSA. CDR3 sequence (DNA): TGTGCCAGCAGCTTAGCAGGCCCCTACAATGAGCAGTTCTTC. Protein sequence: CASSLAGPYNEQFF. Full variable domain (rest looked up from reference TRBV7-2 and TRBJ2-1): GAGVSQSPSNKVTEKGKDVELRCDPISGHTALYWYRQSLGQGLEFLIYFQGNSAPDKSGLPSDRFSAERTGGSVSTLTIQRTQQEDSAVYLCASSLAGPYNEQFFGPGTRLTVL.